The 11 T cell receptor beta chains given below trace back to one sample, sequenced in a study of cytomegalovirus exposure and HLA in healthy donors. It was with 60 Vbeta and 13 Jbeta primers that the PCR ran. Using immunoSEQ multiplex PCR, the repertoire was profiled, and TCRdb retains in-frame clones only, with some absent. The sample holds around 130,000 clones, around 67% seen once. The sequenced sample was PBMCs. The receptor set was obtained from a woman between 40 and 55 years old in good health and CMV-seropositive.

The V call is TRBV29-1, the J call TRBJ2-4; D may be TRBD2 (6 bases). Germline V lookup: CDR1 SQVTM, CDR2 ANQGSEA. The CDR3 covers 11 residues. The ends were cut back, 7 bases at V and 8 bases at J, with 12 bases in the middle. DNA for the CDR3: TGCAGCGGGCGACTAGAGGACATTCAGTACTTC. This translates into CSGRLEDIQYF.

The rearrangement joins TRBV4-3 to TRBJ1-1; a weak D match, TRBD1 (5 bases). V was trimmed by 0 bases and J by 11 bases, leaving 16 bases between them. Looked up from germline, CDR1 is LGHNA and CDR2 is YSLEER. The CDR3 has 14 residues. In nucleotides, the CDR3 is TGCGCCAGCAGCCAAGATCCAAAGGGGCCGGTGGCTTTCTTT. Translation: CASSQDPKGPVAFF.

This clone was seen only once. The gene calls are TRBV27 and TRBJ1-5; 9 nucleotides agree with TRBD1. The V segment lost 5 bases and the J segment 1 base; nucleotides outside the gene matches: 3. The CDR3 spans 15 residues. Germline V gene data show CDR1 as MNHEY and CDR2 as SMNVEV (reference sequence). The CDR3 loop is CASSQDRGSNQPQHF. The CDR3 DNA sequence: TGTGCCAGCAGTCAGGACAGGGGCAGCAATCAGCCCCAGCATTTT.

The rearrangement uses TRBV9 and TRBJ1-2, with 7 bases lining up with TRBD1. Germline V gene lookup returns CDR1 SGDLS and CDR2 YYNGEE. The CDR3 sequence is 14 residues long. Trimming at V came to 4 bases and at J to 3 bases, leaving 6 bases not matched to a gene. CDR3 amino acids: CASSFQGDDYGYTF. As DNA, the CDR3 is TGTGCCAGCAGCTTTCAGGGGGATGACTATGGCTACACCTTC.

The V gene is TRBV4-1, the J gene TRBJ2-1; 8 bases line up with TRBD2. The V gene end was trimmed by 5 bases and the J gene end by 6 bases; junction bases not matched to a gene: 6. The CDR3 length is 14 residues. Per germline, CDR1 MGHRA and CDR2 YSYEKL. The CDR3 DNA reads as TGCGCCAGCAGCTACGGGGGGGGCCCCAATGAGCAGTTCTTC. Translating gives CASSYGGGPNEQFF.

V gene TRBV7-2 combines with J gene TRBJ1-6; no reliable D call. The CDR3 totals 15 residues. In germline, CDR1 is SGHTA, CDR2 FQGNSA. The V and J ends lost 5 bases and 4 bases respectively, with 12 bases between them. The CDR3, as DNA: TGTGCCAGCAGCCCTTCGGGAGTTTATAATTCACCCCTCCACTTT. This sequence encodes CASSPSGVYNSPLHF.

This chain links TRBV4-1 with TRBJ2-2, with D uncertain. The germline V and J ends were trimmed by 0 bases and 3 bases, with 8 bases remaining between them. The CDR3 sequence is 15 residues long. Per the germline V gene, CDR1 is MGHRA and CDR2 is YSYEKL. The CDR3 nucleotides are TGCGCCAGCAGCCAAGACCTCGTAGACACCGGGGAGCTGTTTTTT. Amino acid sequence: CASSQDLVDTGELFF.

With regard to this clone: One end of the junction is discordant with germline, which a read error may explain. The chain is built from TRBV7-7 and TRBJ2-5; 7 bases are a match to TRBD1. The CDR3 spans 13 residues. Germline V lookup: CDR1 SSHAT, CDR2 FNYEAQ (reference sequence). The CDR3 loop reads CASSHRGYETQYF. The CDR3 DNA reads as TGTGCTAGCAGCCACAGGGGATACGAGACCCAGTACTTC.

V gene TRBV28 combines with J gene TRBJ1-2; D is perhaps TRBD1 (5 bases). Trimming stripped 5 bases from V and 5 bases from J, with 15 bases between. The CDR3 covers 14 residues. Germline V lookup: CDR1 MDHEN, CDR2 SYDVKM. The CDR3 sequence: CASSPGRGRYGYTF. The CDR3 DNA follows: TGTGCCAGCAGTCCCGGAAGGGGTCGTTATGGCTACACCTTC.

This clone was detected a few times. This rearrangement joins TRBV12-2 to TRBJ2-3; the table's D gene call, TRBD2, was not cross checked with the DNA. TRBV12-2 is a pseudogene. The CDR3 runs to 17 residues. CDR3 region: CASRSTTSGRHTDTQYF. CDR3 DNA sequence: TGTGCAAGTCGCTCGACGACTAGCGGGAGGCACACAGATACGCAGTATTTT.

This chain connects TRBV7-2 to TRBJ2-3; possible D gene TRBD2, 7 bases. CDR3 length: 17 amino acids. CDR1 and CDR2 (germline): SGHTA, FQGNSA. The ends were cut back, 0 bases at V and 5 bases at J, with 18 bases in the middle. The CDR3 here is CASSLARLPGGVDTQYF. The CDR3 DNA reads as TGTGCCAGCAGCTTAGCACGTCTTCCGGGGGGCGTAGATACGCAGTATTTT.